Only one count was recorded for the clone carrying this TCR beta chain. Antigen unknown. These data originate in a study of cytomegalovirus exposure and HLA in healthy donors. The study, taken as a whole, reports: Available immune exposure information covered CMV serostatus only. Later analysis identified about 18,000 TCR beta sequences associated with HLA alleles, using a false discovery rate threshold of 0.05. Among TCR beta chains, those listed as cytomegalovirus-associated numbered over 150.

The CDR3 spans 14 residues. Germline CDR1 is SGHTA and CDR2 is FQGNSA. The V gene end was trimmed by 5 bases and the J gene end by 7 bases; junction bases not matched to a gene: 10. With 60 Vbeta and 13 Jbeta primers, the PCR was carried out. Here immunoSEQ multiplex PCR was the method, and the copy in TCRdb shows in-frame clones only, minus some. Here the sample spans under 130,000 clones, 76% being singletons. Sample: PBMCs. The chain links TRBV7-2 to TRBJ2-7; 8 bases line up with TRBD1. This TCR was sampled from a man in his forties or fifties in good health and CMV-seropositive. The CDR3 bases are TGTGCCAGCAGCCCTGACAGGGGATGGAGTGAGCAGTACTTC. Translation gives CASSPDRGWSEQYF.